This entry describes one T cell receptor beta chain. The antigen remains unidentified. The sample comes from a study of EBV T-cell therapy then PD-1 blockade in nasopharyngeal carcinoma. Treatment noted: AdE1-LMPpoly-expanded autologous EBV-specific T-cell therapy followed by anti-PD-1 nivolumab. The germline V gene encodes CDR1 SGHNT and CDR2 YYREEE (reference sequence). The CDR3 is made up of 15 amino acids. Trimming removed 6 bases from V and 2 bases from J, with 15 bases in between. Clones were read by immunoSEQ multiplex PCR, and TCRdb kept only the in-frame ones, dropping some. The sample contains 19,000 or so clones, around 80% of which appear only once.

The source of this sequence is a man aged 40-55 years with nasopharyngeal carcinoma. This material consisted of CD8+ T cells from blood, taken at day 0 from a patient whose treatment included autologous EBV-specific T cells and nivolumab. This chain joins TRBV5-4 and TRBJ2-1; no clear D. CDR3 sequence reads: CASTSPAGTYNEQFF. The CDR3 DNA reads TGTGCCAGCACCTCCCCCGCCGGTACCTACAATGAGCAGTTCTTC.